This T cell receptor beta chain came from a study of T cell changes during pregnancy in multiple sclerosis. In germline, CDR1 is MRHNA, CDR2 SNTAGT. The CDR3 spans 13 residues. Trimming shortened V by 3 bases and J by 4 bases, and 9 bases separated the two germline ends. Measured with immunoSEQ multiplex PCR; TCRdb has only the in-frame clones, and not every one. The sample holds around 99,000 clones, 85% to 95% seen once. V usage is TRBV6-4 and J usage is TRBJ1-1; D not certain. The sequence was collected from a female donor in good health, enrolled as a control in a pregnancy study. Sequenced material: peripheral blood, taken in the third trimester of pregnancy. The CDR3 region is CASSDSGATEAFF. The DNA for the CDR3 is TGTGCCAGCAGTGATTCAGGCGCCACTGAAGCTTTCTTT.